A single sample is the source of the 32 T cell receptor beta chains below, sequenced in a study of neurological immune-mediated disorders. TCRdb recomputed calls from the 5' RACE reads with MiXCR, one row per CDR3 protein. This sample yields 27,000 or so distinct CDR3 sequences, of which around 20% are seen a single time; around 15% belongs to the top ten. The sample consisted of PBMCs. The receptors originated from a woman aged 55-69 years in good health.

This clonotype has a count of ten or more. J is TRBJ2-5 and V is TRBV28, with 7 bases matching TRBD1. Germline lookup yields CDR1 MDHEN and CDR2 SYDVKM. There are 14 residues in the CDR3. Germline trimming cut 8 bases from V and 2 bases from J; bases unmatched to any gene: 8. The CDR3 bases are TGTGCCAGCCGAAGACAGGGCATACAAGAGACCCAGTACTTC. Protein: CASRRQGIQETQYF.

This clonotype showed up many times. The genes are TRBV10-3 and TRBJ2-1; no definite D call. The germline V and J ends were trimmed by 4 bases and 5 bases, with 15 bases remaining between them. Germline V gives CDR1 ENHRY, CDR2 SYGVKD. The CDR3 has 15 residues. CDR3 nucleotide sequence: TGTGCCATCAGTGTCTCGGCCCAGCTTGACAATGAGCAGTTCTTC. Amino acid sequence: CAISVSAQLDNEQFF.

This clonotype was observed at least ten times. V gene TRBV6-5 combines with J gene TRBJ2-1, with D perhaps matching TRBD1 or TRBD2 (5 bases each). The CDR3 runs 14 residues. Germline loops: CDR1 MNHEY, CDR2 SVGAGI. The ends were cut back, 0 bases at V and 10 bases at J, with 13 bases in the middle. The CDR3 DNA reads TGTGCCAGCAGTTACTCGGGGACCTTGGCGGAGCAGTTCTTC. This sequence encodes CASSYSGTLAEQFF.

This clonotype was counted at least ten times. The V gene is TRBV9, the J gene TRBJ2-5, with 8 bases aligning to TRBD2. The germline V gene has CDR1 SGDLS and CDR2 YYNGEE. Germline trimming cut 3 bases from V and 0 bases from J; bases unmatched to any gene: 4. This CDR3 is built from 15 residues. CDR3 nucleotide sequence: TGTGCCAGCAGCGCATTAGCGGGATACCAAGAGACCCAGTACTTC. Protein sequence: CASSALAGYQETQYF.

This clonotype was recorded at least ten times. The chain is built from TRBV7-3 and TRBJ2-3, with 11 bases that match TRBD2. With V trimmed by 9 bases and J by 0 bases, 8 bases remained unmatched. CDR3 size: 16 residues. Germline V gives CDR1 SGHTA, CDR2 FQGTGA. This CDR3 reads CASSPGTSGSTDTQYF. CDR3 DNA: TGTGCCAGTAGCCCTGGGACTAGCGGAAGCACAGATACGCAGTATTTT.

This clonotype was counted ten times or more. The chain has TRBV5-1 and TRBJ1-1; 7 nucleotides align to TRBD1. The CDR3 has 19 amino acids. Germline assignment: CDR1 SGHRS and CDR2 YFSETQ. The ends lost 1 base at V and 0 bases at J; junction bases unmatched: 15. The CDR3 nucleotides are TGCGCCAGCAGCTTGTCCTTCGTGACAGGGCAATACCTGAACACTGAAGCTTTCTTT. Protein sequence: CASSLSFVTGQYLNTEAFF. The variable domain in full, completed from reference TRBV5-1 and TRBJ1-1, reads KAGVTQTPRYLIKTRGQQVTLSCSPISGHRSVSWYQQTPGQGLQFLFEYFSETQRNKGNFPGRFSGRQFSNSRSEMNVSTLELGDSALYLCASSLSFVTGQYLNTEAFFGQGTRLTVV.

This clonotype was recorded a few times. Germline and junction disagree at one end, which may indicate a read error. The chain is built from TRBV5-1 and TRBJ2-7; weak D call: TRBD1 (6 bases). The CDR3 runs to 13 residues. The germline V gene encodes CDR1 SGHRS and CDR2 YFSETQ. The CDR3 coding sequence is TGCGCCTGCAGCGGTCAGGGGAGCTACGAGCAGTACTTC. This gives the protein CACSGQGSYEQYF. Drawing the rest from reference TRBV5-1 and TRBJ2-7, the complete variable domain is KAGVTQTPRYLIKTRGQQVTLSCSPISGHRSVSWYQQTPGQGLQFLFEYFSETQRNKGNFPGRFSGRQFSNSRSEMNVSTLELGDSALYLCACSGQGSYEQYFGPGTRLTVT.

By proportion, this clonotype is medium-sized. The chain recombines TRBV20-1 with TRBJ2-2; D remains ambiguous. This CDR3 spans 13 amino acids. Germline lookup yields CDR1 DFQATT and CDR2 SNEGSKA (reference sequence). Trimming pared 1 base from V and 2 bases from J, leaving 5 bases between. The CDR3 sequence is CSARAPNTGELFF. CDR3 DNA: TGCAGTGCTAGAGCTCCTAACACCGGGGAGCTGTTTTTT.

This clonotype has a count of ten or more. V is TRBV7-8 and J is TRBJ2-7; unclear D gene. Germline V gives CDR1 SGHVS, CDR2 FQNEAQ. This CDR3 has 16 residues. V lost 5 bases and J 5 bases, leaving 22 bases between the germline ends. In DNA, the CDR3 is TGTGCCAGCAGCCCAACTACAACCCTACGGATTGACGAGCAGTACTTC. This translates into CASSPTTTLRIDEQYF.

This rearrangement joins TRBV29-1 to TRBJ2-7; D gene unclear. The CDR3 covers 13 residues. CDR1 SQVTM and CDR2 ANQGSEA come from the germline V gene. V dropped 0 bases and J dropped 2 bases, with 8 bases sitting between them. The CDR3 region is CSVEDVITYEQYF. For the CDR3, the DNA is TGCAGCGTTGAAGATGTCATTACCTACGAGCAGTACTTC.

The chain links TRBV10-3 to TRBJ2-7; unclear D gene. V was shortened by 7 bases and J by 2 bases, with 12 bases between the two germline ends. Germline V gives CDR1 ENHRY, CDR2 SYGVKD. The CDR3 covers 13 residues. CDR3 in amino acids: CAITEQPAYEQYF. The CDR3 DNA follows: TGTGCCATCACAGAACAGCCAGCCTACGAGCAGTACTTC.

There are many counts of this clonotype. The chain uses TRBV28 and TRBJ2-7, with unresolved D. Germline V gene lookup returns CDR1 MDHEN and CDR2 SYDVKM. The CDR3 is 13 residues long. Trimming took off 5 bases at V and 0 bases at J, with 8 bases between the two ends. Here the CDR3 DNA reads TGTGCCAGCAGTCCTTCTGTCTCCTACGAGCAGTACTTC. Protein: CASSPSVSYEQYF.

This clonotype appeared many times. The V and J genes are TRBV7-2 and TRBJ2-2, with 9 nucleotides matching TRBD2. The CDR3 covers 17 residues. Germline CDR1 SGHTA, CDR2 FQGNSA. Germline trimming cut 0 bases from V and 8 bases from J; bases unmatched to any gene: 10. The CDR3 region is CASSLAGLAFGEGELFF. The CDR3, as DNA: TGTGCCAGCAGCTTAGCAGGACTAGCGTTCGGAGAGGGGGAGCTGTTTTTT.

This clonotype was found many times. The V call is TRBV7-9, the J call TRBJ2-5, with 8 nucleotides matching TRBD2. The germline gives CDR1 SEHNR, CDR2 FQNEAQ (reference sequence). The CDR3 is 15 amino acids. V shed 4 bases and J 4 bases; nucleotides not matched to a gene: 8. The CDR3 region is CASSSGGRMTETQYF. The CDR3 region has the DNA TGTGCCAGCAGCTCGGGGGGGAGGATGACAGAGACCCAGTACTTC.

This clonotype came up many times. The J gene is TRBJ2-1, the V gene TRBV20-1; possible D gene TRBD2, 6 bases. The CDR3 extends over 15 amino acids. The V and J ends lost 0 bases and 7 bases respectively, with 16 bases between them. Germline V gene data show CDR1 as DFQATT and CDR2 as SNEGSKA (reference sequence). The CDR3 loop reads CSARDLEGGENEQFF. DNA of the CDR3: TGCAGTGCTAGAGATCTGGAGGGCGGGGAGAATGAGCAGTTCTTC.

The sample holds many counts of this clonotype. A much larger clone differs by one base, so this may be a read error. The rearrangement uses TRBV7-2 and TRBJ1-2; D is perhaps TRBD1 (5 bases). Germline-derived CDR1 and CDR2 are SGHTA and FQGNSA. The CDR3 is 13 residues long. The V end was cut by 5 bases, the J end by 3 bases, with 10 bases between. The CDR3 sequence: CASSPDSYYGYTF. In DNA, the CDR3 is TGTGCCAGCAGCCCAGACAGTTACTATGGCTACACCTTC.

As to this clonotype: A read error is possible here, since a much larger clone lies one base away. The chain joins TRBV20-1 to TRBJ2-5; D unclear. Germline V gene data show CDR1 as DFQATT and CDR2 as SNEGSKA (reference sequence). Trimming removed 4 bases from V and 4 bases from J, with 13 bases in between. The CDR3 is 13 residues long. CDR3 sequence reads: CSATLVTRETQYF. For the CDR3, the DNA is TGCAGTGCTACTCTCGTGACGCGAGAGACCCAGTACTTC.

This clonotype appeared many times. V is TRBV29-1 and J is TRBJ2-7; 7 bases are shared with TRBD2. Per the germline V gene, CDR1 is SQVTM and CDR2 is ANQGSEA. CDR3 size: 12 residues. V was clipped by 4 bases and J by 8 bases; unmatched bases: 8. As DNA, the CDR3 is TGCAGCGTTGTGGGTTTGCGGGGGAAGCAGTACTTC. Translated: CSVVGLRGKQYF.

This clonotype occurred many times. The chain employs TRBV10-3 and TRBJ2-5, with TRBD1 identical over 8 bases. The V and J ends lost 2 bases and 4 bases, in that order; junction bases with no gene match: 6. Germline CDR1 ENHRY, CDR2 SYGVKD. CDR3 length equals 15 residues. Written as DNA, the CDR3 is TGTGCCATCAGTGAGGTCGCAGGGGGCCGAGAGACCCAGTACTTC. This translates into CAISEVAGGRETQYF.

This clonotype came up many times. The rearrangement joins TRBV21-1 to TRBJ2-7; the D call in the table, TRBD1, was not verified against the DNA. TRBV21-1 is shown as a pseudogene. The CDR3 covers 17 residues. CDR3 region: CASTPRGTGKSSYEQYF. CDR3 in DNA: TGTGCCAGCACCCCGAGGGGGACAGGGAAGAGCTCCTACGAGCAGTACTTC.

This clonotype was observed many times. The V call is TRBV3-1, the J call TRBJ2-1; 10 bases fit TRBD2. This CDR3 is built from 16 residues. After removal of 4 bases from V and 0 bases from J, the junction contained 3 bases not matched to a gene. CDR1 LGHDT and CDR2 YNNKEL come from the germline V gene (reference sequence). CDR3 nucleotide sequence: TGTGCCAGCAGCCCCTCTAGCGGGAGCTCCTACAATGAGCAGTTCTTC. This gives the protein CASSPSSGSSYNEQFF.

This clonotype was counted at least ten times. The CDR3 DNA reads as TGTGCCAGCAGTGCTAGCGGGGCCGCCCCAGATACGCAGTATTTT. Protein sequence: CASSASGAAPDTQYF. This sequence joins TRBV6-5 and TRBJ2-3; TRBD2 matches at 9 bases. V dropped 5 bases and J dropped 4; count of bases not matched to a gene: 7. The length of the CDR3 is 15 residues. Germline V gives CDR1 MNHEY, CDR2 SVGAGI.

This clonotype showed up many times. V is TRBV5-1 and J is TRBJ2-5; D is uncertain. V lost 0 bases to trimming and J lost 1 base, with 16 bases between them. The CDR3 contains 17 residues. CDR1 is SGHRS and CDR2 is YFSETQ in the germline V gene. In DNA, the CDR3 is TGCGCCAGCAGCTTGGTCCCCCTCGGCAGAGCCCAAGAGACCCAGTACTTC. Protein: CASSLVPLGRAQETQYF.

In this sample, this clonotype turned up many times. J is TRBJ1-2 and V is TRBV29-1, with D tentatively TRBD1 (5 bases). The V and J ends lost 4 bases and 4 bases respectively, with 13 bases between them. The CDR3 contains 13 residues. CDR1 and CDR2 from the germline V gene are SQVTM and ANQGSEA. The CDR3 DNA reads as TGCAGCGTTGGGGGTCCCGGGGGCTATGGCTACACCTTC. Translation: CSVGGPGGYGYTF.

Of note for this clonotype: The junction and the germline gene differ at one end; a read error may be behind it. V is TRBV20-1 and J is TRBJ2-3, with 12 bases lining up with TRBD2. Germline V lookup: CDR1 DFQATT, CDR2 SNEGSKA (reference sequence). This CDR3 is built from 17 residues. CDR3 protein: CSASPSSGGVREYTQYF. The DNA of the CDR3 is TGTAGTGCCAGCCCCTCTAGCGGGGGGGTGCGGGAATATACGCAGTATTTT.

There are many counts of this clonotype. The chain couples TRBV7-9 to TRBJ1-2; D is uncertain. The germline gives CDR1 SEHNR, CDR2 FQNEAQ (reference sequence). This CDR3 comprises 12 residues. Trimming took 5 bases from V and 8 from J, leaving 12 bases between them. CDR3: CASSPFDLGYTF. In DNA, the CDR3 is TGTGCCAGCAGCCCCTTTGACCTCGGCTACACCTTC.

This clonotype was seen many times. V is TRBV29-1 and J is TRBJ2-7, with D maybe TRBD2 (6 bases). The CDR3 runs to 14 residues. Between the trimmed V and J ends, which lost 5 bases and 3 bases, there was a span of 17 bases. From germline, CDR1 is SQVTM and CDR2 ANQGSEA. CDR3 coding DNA: TGCAGCGTTTCCTACGGGGACTCTCGCTACGAGCAGTACTTC. Protein product: CSVSYGDSRYEQYF.

The table lists this clonotype with many counts. V usage is TRBV20-1 and J usage is TRBJ2-1; maybe TRBD2 (5 bases). In germline, CDR1 is DFQATT, CDR2 SNEGSKA (reference sequence). The ends were cut back, 6 bases at V and 6 bases at J, with 18 bases in the middle. The CDR3 extends over 14 amino acids. This CDR3 reads CSALSEPDSNEQFF. The CDR3 nucleotides read TGCAGTGCACTATCGGAGCCGGACTCCAATGAGCAGTTCTTC.

This clonotype has ten or more counts. V is TRBV28 and J is TRBJ2-1, with 7 bases matching TRBD1. Germline V gene lookup returns CDR1 MDHEN and CDR2 SYDVKM. Trimming took 6 bases from V and 8 from J; bases not matched to a gene: 10. There are 14 residues in the CDR3. The CDR3 DNA reads TGTGCCAGCAGCGAAGGGGGCATAGTAGATGAGCAGTTCTTC. This gives the protein CASSEGGIVDEQFF.

This clonotype was seen ten or more times. V and J are TRBV10-3 and TRBJ2-2; the D is unclear. Trimming removed 10 bases from V and 6 bases from J, with 15 bases in between. The CDR3 is 13 residues long. CDR1 is ENHRY and CDR2 is SYGVKD in the germline V gene. Here the CDR3 reads CANPRSGPGELFF. The CDR3 DNA is TGTGCCAACCCGCGATCCGGCCCCGGGGAGCTGTTTTTT.

This clonotype was recorded at least ten times. V gene TRBV29-1 combines with J gene TRBJ2-1; 7 positions agree with TRBD2. The CDR3 sequence is 16 residues long. Germline-derived CDR1 and CDR2 are SQVTM and ANQGSEA. V was pared by 0 bases and J by 0 bases, with 5 bases of the junction left unmatched. In DNA, the CDR3 is TGCAGCGTTGAAGAGGGTCGCGGGAGCTCCTACAATGAGCAGTTCTTC. This codes for CSVEEGRGSSYNEQFF.

This clonotype was detected ten times or more. The chain couples TRBV6-2 or TRBV6-3 to TRBJ2-7; no clear D gene. The germline V gene encodes CDR1 MNHEY and CDR2 SVGEGT. Trimming took off 0 bases at V and 4 bases at J, with 7 bases between the two ends. The CDR3 length is 13 residues. CDR3 sequence (DNA): TGTGCCAGCAGTTACTCGGAGCCTTACGAGCAGTACTTC. It yields the protein CASSYSEPYEQYF.